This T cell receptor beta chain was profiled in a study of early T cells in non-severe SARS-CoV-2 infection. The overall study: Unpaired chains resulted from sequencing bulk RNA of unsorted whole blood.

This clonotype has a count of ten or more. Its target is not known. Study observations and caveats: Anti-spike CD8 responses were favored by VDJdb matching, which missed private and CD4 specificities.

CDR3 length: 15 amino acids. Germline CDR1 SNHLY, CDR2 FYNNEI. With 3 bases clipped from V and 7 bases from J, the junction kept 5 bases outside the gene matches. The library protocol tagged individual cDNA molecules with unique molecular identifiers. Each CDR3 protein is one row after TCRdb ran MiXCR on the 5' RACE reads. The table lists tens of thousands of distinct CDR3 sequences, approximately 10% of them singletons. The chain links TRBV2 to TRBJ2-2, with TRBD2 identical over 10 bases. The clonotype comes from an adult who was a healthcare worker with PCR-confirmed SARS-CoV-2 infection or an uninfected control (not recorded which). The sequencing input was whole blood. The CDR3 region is CASSELASGSGELFF. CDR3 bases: TGTGCCAGCAGTGAGCTGGCTAGCGGGAGCGGGGAGCTGTTTTTT.